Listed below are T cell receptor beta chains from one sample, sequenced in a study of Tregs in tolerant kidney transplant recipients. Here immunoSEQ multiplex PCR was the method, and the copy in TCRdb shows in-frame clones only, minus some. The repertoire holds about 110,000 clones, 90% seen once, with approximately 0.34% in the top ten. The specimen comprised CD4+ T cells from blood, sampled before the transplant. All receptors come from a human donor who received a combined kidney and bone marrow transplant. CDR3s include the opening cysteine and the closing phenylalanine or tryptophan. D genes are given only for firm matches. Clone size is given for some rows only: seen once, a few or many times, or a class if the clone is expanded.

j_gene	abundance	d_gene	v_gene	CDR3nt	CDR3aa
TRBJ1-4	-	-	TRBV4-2	TGTGCCAGCAGCCAAGAGGGGGAGGGCGCAACTAATGAAAAACTGTTTTTT	CASSQEGEGATNEKLFF
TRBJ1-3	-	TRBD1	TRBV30	TGTGCCTGGAAAGGCAGGGGGCCTGGAAACACCATATATTTT	CAWKGRGPGNTIYF
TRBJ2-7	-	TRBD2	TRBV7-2	TGTGCCAGCAGGTTAGCGGGGGGATACGAGCAGTACTTC	CASRLAGGYEQYF
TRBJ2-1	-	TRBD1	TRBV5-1	TGCGCCAGCAGCAACGGACAGGGCGGCTACAATGAGCAGTTCTTC	CASSNGQGGYNEQFF
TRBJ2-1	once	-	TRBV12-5	TGTGCTAGTGTTCCGTTTGGACAGTCCTACAATGAGCAGTTCTTC	CASVPFGQSYNEQFF
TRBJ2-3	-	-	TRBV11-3	TGTGCCAGCAGCCACTCCCCGGGAGATACGCAGTATTTT	CASSHSPGDTQYF
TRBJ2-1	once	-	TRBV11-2	TGTGCCAGCAGCTTAGGCGGGGGCAAATACAATGAGCAGTTCTTC	CASSLGGGKYNEQFF
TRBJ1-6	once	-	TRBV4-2	TGTGCCAGCAGCCAAGACAACGGTTCACCCCTCCACTTT	CASSQDNGSPLHF
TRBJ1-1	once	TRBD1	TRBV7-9	TGTGCCAGCAGCCCTGGGACAGTGAACACTGAAGCTTTCTTT	CASSPGTVNTEAFF
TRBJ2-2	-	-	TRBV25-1	TGTGCCAGCAGTGAGGTTGCGGGGAGCTTTAACACCGGGGAGCTGTTTTTT	CASSEVAGSFNTGELFF
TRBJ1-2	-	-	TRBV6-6	TGTGCCAGCAGTCGATCGACAGTTTCCGGCTACACCTTC	CASSRSTVSGYTF
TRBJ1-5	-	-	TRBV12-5	TGTGCTAGTGGTTCCCCTACCTATCCCCAGCATTTT	CASGSPTYPQHF
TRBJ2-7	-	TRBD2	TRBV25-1	TGTGCCAGCAGCGAAGCGGGAGGGAGGTACGAGCAGTACTTC	CASSEAGGRYEQYF
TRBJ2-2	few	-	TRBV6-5	TGTGCCAGCGCAGGGGCCTACACCGGGGAGCTGTTTTTT	CASAGAYTGELFF
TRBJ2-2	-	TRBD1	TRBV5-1	TGCGCCAGCAGCTTGACGGGACAGGGTTTCACCGGGGAGCTGTTTTTT	CASSLTGQGFTGELFF
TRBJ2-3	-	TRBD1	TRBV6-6	TGTGCCAGCAGTTCACCGGGACAGGGGGCCGGAGATACGCAGTATTTT	CASSSPGQGAGDTQYF
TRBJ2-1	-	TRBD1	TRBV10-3	TGTGCCTCCCAGCCGGGACAGGGAAGGTTGAATGAGCAGTTCTTC	CASQPGQGRLNEQFF
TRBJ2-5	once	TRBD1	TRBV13	TGTGCCAGCAGCTTAGGACAGGGGCGACAAGAGACCCAGTACTTC	CASSLGQGRQETQYF
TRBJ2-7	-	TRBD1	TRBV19	TGTGCCAGTAGTACCACGGACAGGGGGATCCCCTACGAGCAGTACTTC	CASSTTDRGIPYEQYF
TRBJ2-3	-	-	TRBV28	TGTGCCAGCACCAGGGAAGATACGCAGTATTTT	CASTREDTQYF
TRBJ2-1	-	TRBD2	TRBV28	TGTGCCAGTTCCGACCCGGGACTAGCGGTTCAAGTCCCTGAGCAGTTCTTC	CASSDPGLAVQVPEQFF
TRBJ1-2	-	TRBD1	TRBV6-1	TGTGCCAGCATTGGACAGGGTAACTATGGCTACACCTTC	CASIGQGNYGYTF
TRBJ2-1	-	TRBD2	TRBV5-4	TGTGCCAGCAATACGCGGACTAGCAATGAGCAGTTCTTC	CASNTRTSNEQFF
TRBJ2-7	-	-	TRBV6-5	TGTGCCAGCAGCCGCCCAACAGATTACGAGCAGTACTTC	CASSRPTDYEQYF
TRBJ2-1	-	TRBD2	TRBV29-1	TGCAGCGTGGAGGGGACTAGAATCAATGAGCAGTTCTTC	CSVEGTRINEQFF
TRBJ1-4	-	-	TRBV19	TGTGCCAGTAGGGGCTCAGGGGTAATAGAAAAACTGTTTTTT	CASRGSGVIEKLFF
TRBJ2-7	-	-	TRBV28	TGTGCCAGCAGCCTAAGAGGAGACTACGAGCAGTACTTC	CASSLRGDYEQYF
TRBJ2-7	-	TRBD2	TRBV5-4	TGTGCCAGCAGCTTGCGCGGGGGCTACGAGCAGTACTTC	CASSLRGGYEQYF
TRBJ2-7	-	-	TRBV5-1	TGCGCCAGCAGGAGGACGGGGGACGAGCAGTACTTC	CASRRTGDEQYF
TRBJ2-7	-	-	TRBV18	TGTGCCAGCTCACCACCGTTCAGGGAAAGCTACGAGCAGTACTTC	CASSPPFRESYEQYF
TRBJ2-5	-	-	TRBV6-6	TGTGCCAGCAGTTACTCGCCAGGGGCCGTCGGGTACTTC	CASSYSPGAVGYF
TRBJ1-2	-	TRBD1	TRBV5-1	TGCGCCAGCAGCTTGACAGGGGAAGGGTATGGCTACACCTTC	CASSLTGEGYGYTF
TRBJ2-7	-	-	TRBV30	TGTGCCTGGACTCCCCCCGGGGGAAACGAGCAGTACTTC	CAWTPPGGNEQYF
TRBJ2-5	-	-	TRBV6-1	TGTGCCAGCAGTGACAGTACTAGTCGGGAGACCCAGTACTTC	CASSDSTSRETQYF
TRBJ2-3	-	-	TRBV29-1	TGCAGCGTTGAAGACAGGCCCAGGGGACCAGATACGCAGTATTTT	CSVEDRPRGPDTQYF
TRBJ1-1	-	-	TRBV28	TGTGCCAGCAGATCGACCGGGACACCAGTAATGAACACTGAAGCTTTCTTT	CASRSTGTPVMNTEAFF
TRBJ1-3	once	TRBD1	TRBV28	TGTGCCGCCGATAACAGGGGTGCTGGAAACACCATATATTTT	CAADNRGAGNTIYF
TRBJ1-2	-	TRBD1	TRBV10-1	TGCGCCAGCAGCCCCCAGGGGGCGAGAACGGGCGGCTACACCTTC	CASSPQGARTGGYTF
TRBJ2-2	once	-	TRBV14	TGTGCCAGCAGCCAAAGGACAGTTTACGGGGAGCTGTTTTTT	CASSQRTVYGELFF
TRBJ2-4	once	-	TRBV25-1	TGTGCCAGCAGTGGATGGGGAGTATTAGCCAAAAACATTCAGTACTTC	CASSGWGVLAKNIQYF
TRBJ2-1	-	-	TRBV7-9	TGTGCCAGCAGCTTACGGGGGGCGCAGGGGGAGCAGTTCTTC	CASSLRGAQGEQFF
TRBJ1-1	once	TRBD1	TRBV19	TGTGCCAGTAGTACTTCGACAGGGTCTGGGGCTGAAGCTTTCTTT	CASSTSTGSGAEAFF
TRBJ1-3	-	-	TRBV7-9	TGTGCCAGCACCCTACTTTCTGGAAACACCATATATTTT	CASTLLSGNTIYF
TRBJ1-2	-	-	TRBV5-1	TGCGCCAGCAGCTTGACAGCAACTAACTATGGCTACACCTTC	CASSLTATNYGYTF
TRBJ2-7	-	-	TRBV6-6	TGTGCCAGCAGTCACCCCGCGGGCTGGGACGAGCAGTACTTC	CASSHPAGWDEQYF
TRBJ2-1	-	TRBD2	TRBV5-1	TGCGCCAGCAGCTTGGGTCTTAGCGGGGCTGAGCAGTTCTTC	CASSLGLSGAEQFF
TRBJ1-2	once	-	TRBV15	TGTGCCACCAGCAGAGAGCCCGACAGGCTCATCTATGGCTACACCTTC	CATSREPDRLIYGYTF
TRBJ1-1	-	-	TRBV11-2	TGTGCCAGCAGCAAGACACCGAACACTGAAGCTTTCTTT	CASSKTPNTEAFF
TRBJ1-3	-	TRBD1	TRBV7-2	TGTGCCAGCAGCTTAGTTTCCAGGGGGCCTGGAAACACCATATATTTT	CASSLVSRGPGNTIYF
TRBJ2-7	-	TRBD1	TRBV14	TGTGCCAGCAGCCAGATGACAGGGTGGGTGCGGGAGCAGTACTTC	CASSQMTGWVREQYF
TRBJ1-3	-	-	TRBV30	TGTGCCTGGAGTCGGACACGCTATACCATATATTTT	CAWSRTRYTIYF
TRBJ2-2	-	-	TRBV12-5	TGTGCTAGTGCCCCCACGAACACCGGGGAGCTGTTTTTT	CASAPTNTGELFF
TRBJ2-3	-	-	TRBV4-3	TGCGCCAGCAGCCAGGGTCCTTGGGCCACAGATACGCAGTATTTT	CASSQGPWATDTQYF
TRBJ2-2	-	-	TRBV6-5	TGTGCCAGCACCTCGCGAGGGATCGGCACCGGGGAGCTGTTTTTT	CASTSRGIGTGELFF
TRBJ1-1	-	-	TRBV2	TGTGCCAGCAGTTCCCTTATGCAGGGATCGTTAGCTTTCTTT	CASSSLMQGSLAFF